This note documents a single TCR beta chain sequence. This entry is derived from a study of T cell changes during pregnancy in multiple sclerosis. Repertoires were generated with immunoSEQ multiplex PCR, while TCRdb's copy carries only in-frame clones and drops some. The sample shows about 40,000 clones, roughly 90% of them seen only once. CDR1 and CDR2 from the germline V gene are MNHNY and SVGAGI (reference sequence). The CDR3 is 14 residues long. J gave up 1 base and V 8 bases, and 5 bases lay outside the gene matches. The receptor's source is a female donor with multiple sclerosis, enrolled in a pregnancy study. This chain links TRBV6-6 with TRBJ2-4; TRBD1 agrees at 7 bases. Material: PBMCs (not recorded whether the cells were cultured). The CDR3 DNA reads TGTGCCAGCGGTCAACAGGGGGCCAAAAACATTCAGTACTTC. Protein product: CASGQQGAKNIQYF.